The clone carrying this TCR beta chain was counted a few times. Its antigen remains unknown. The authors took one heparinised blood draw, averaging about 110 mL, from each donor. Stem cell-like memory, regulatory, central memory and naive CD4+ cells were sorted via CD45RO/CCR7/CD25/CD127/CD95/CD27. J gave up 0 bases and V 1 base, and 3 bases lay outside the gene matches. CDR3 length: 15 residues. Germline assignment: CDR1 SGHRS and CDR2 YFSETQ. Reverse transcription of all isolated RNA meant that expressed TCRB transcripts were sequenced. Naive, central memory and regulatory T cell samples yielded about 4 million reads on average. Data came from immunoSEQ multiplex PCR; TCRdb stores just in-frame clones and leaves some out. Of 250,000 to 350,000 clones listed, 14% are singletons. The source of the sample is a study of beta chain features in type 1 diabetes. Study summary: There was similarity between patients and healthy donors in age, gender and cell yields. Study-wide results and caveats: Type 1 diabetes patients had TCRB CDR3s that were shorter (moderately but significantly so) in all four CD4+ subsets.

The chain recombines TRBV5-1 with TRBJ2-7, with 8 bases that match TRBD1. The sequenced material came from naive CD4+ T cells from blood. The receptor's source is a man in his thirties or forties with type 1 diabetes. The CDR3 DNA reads TGCGCCAGCAGCTTGACAGGGGGGAGCTCCTACGAGCAGTACTTC. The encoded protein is CASSLTGGSSYEQYF.